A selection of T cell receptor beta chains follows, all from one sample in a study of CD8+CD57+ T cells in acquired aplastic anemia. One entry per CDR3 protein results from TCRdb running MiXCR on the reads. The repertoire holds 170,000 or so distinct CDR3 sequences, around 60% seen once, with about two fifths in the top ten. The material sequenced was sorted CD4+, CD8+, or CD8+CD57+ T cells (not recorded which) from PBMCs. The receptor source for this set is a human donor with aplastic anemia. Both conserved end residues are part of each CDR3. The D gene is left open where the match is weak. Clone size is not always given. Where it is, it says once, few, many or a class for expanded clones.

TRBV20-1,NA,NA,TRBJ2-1,CSAIEGPYNEQFF,TGCAGTGCTATAGAAGGGCCCTACAATGAGCAGTTCTTC
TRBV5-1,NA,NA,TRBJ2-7,CASSLEGTPAYEQYF,TGCGCCAGCAGCTTGGAAGGGACACCCGCCTACGAGCAGTACTTC
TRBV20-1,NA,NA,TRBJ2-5,CSASDMTTETQYF,TGCAGTGCTAGCGATATGACGACAGAGACCCAGTACTTC
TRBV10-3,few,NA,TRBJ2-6,CASKSSGANVLTF,TGTGCCAGTAAAAGCTCTGGGGCCAACGTCCTGACTTTC
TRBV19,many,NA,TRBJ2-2,CASRTGRELFF,TGTGCCAGTAGAACGGGACGGGAGCTGTTTTTT
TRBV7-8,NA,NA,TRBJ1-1,CASSLVAGGESEAFF,TGTGCCAGCAGCTTAGTGGCCGGCGGGGAGTCTGAAGCTTTCTTT
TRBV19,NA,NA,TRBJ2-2,CASSIDEVTGELFF,TGTGCCAGTAGTATAGATGAAGTCACCGGGGAGCTGTTTTTT
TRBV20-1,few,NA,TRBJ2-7,CSASNGPTYEQYF,TGCAGTGCTAGTAACGGCCCGACCTACGAGCAGTACTTC
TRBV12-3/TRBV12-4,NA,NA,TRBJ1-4,CASSTSWGNEKLFF,TGTGCCAGCAGTACCTCATGGGGCAATGAAAAACTGTTTTTT
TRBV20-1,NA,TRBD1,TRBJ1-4,CSASKGQGGEKLFF,TGCAGTGCTAGTAAAGGACAGGGAGGTGAAAAACTGTTTTTT
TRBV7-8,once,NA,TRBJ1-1,CASSQWASGGPVNTEAFF,TGTGCCAGCAGCCAGTGGGCTAGCGGGGGGCCGGTGAACACTGAAGCTTTCTTT
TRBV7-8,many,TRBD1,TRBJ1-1,CASSYLPLDRGIGEAFF,TGTGCCAGCAGCTACTTACCGTTGGACAGGGGAATTGGTGAAGCTTTCTTT
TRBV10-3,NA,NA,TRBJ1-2,CAISESGGRPANYGYTF,TGTGCCATCAGTGAGTCGGGGGGGCGCCCAGCTAACTATGGCTACACCTTC
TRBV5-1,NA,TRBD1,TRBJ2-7,CASSQTTGYEQYF,TGCGCCAGCAGCCAGACGACAGGGTACGAGCAGTACTTC
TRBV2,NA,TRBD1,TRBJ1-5,CASSQTGSNQPQHF,TGTGCCAGCAGCCAGACAGGGAGCAATCAGCCCCAGCATTTT
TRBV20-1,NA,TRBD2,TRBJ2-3,CSARSPSGRAADTQYF,TGCAGTGCTAGATCGCCTAGCGGGAGGGCCGCAGATACGCAGTATTTT
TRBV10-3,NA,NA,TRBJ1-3,CAISGQTNTIYF,TGTGCCATCAGTGGACAGACAAACACCATATATTTT
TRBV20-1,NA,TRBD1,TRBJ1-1,CSARRQGGTEAFF,TGCAGTGCTAGAAGACAGGGCGGTACTGAAGCTTTCTTT
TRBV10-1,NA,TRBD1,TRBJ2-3,CASRGQGAVIGTQYF,TGCGCCAGCAGAGGCCAGGGGGCCGTAATAGGTACGCAGTATTTT
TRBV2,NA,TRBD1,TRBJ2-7,CASSGGQGREQYF,TGTGCCAGCAGTGGGGGACAGGGACGCGAGCAGTACTTC
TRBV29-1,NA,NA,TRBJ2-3,CSVTGQSITDTQYF,TGCAGCGTTACGGGACAATCTATCACAGATACGCAGTATTTT
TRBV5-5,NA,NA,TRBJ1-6,CASSLDSAWTPLHF,TGTGCCAGCAGCTTGGATTCAGCCTGGACACCCCTCCACTTT
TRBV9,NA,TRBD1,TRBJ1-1,CASSLGPREGAAEAFF,TGTGCCAGCAGCTTAGGACCGCGAGAGGGGGCGGCTGAAGCTTTCTTT
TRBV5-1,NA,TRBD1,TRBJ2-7,CASSNGQGYEQYF,TGCGCCAGCAGCAACGGACAGGGCTACGAGCAGTACTTC
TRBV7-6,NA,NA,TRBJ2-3,CASSPPPRTVRGSAQYF,TGTGCCAGCAGCCCTCCCCCGCGGACAGTGCGTGGTAGTGCGCAGTATTTT